The 13 T cell receptor beta chains given below trace back to one sample, sequenced in a study of spatial heterogeneity in lung cancer. TCRdb recomputed calls from the 5' RACE reads with MiXCR, one row per CDR3 protein. The top ten hold about 26% of the sample, which has 39,000 or so distinct CDR3 sequences, 7.5% to 8% seen once. Documented time point: sample taken at primary tumor resection. Whole RNA, which was extracted from tumor, nontumor lung tissue or frozen PBMC, was sequenced without any cell sorting. This specimen consisted of PBMCs, obtained at surgery. The receptor set was obtained from a male donor with early-stage non-small cell lung cancer.

There are many counts of this clonotype. The chain uses TRBV24-1 and TRBJ2-1, with 9 bases lining up with TRBD1. CDR1 and CDR2 from the germline V gene are KGHDR and SFDVKD. CDR3 length: 15 amino acids. The V segment lost 2 bases and the J segment 9 bases; nucleotides outside the gene matches: 7. CDR3 amino acids: CATSDSSQGAVEQFF. Here the CDR3 DNA reads TGTGCCACCAGTGATTCGTCACAGGGGGCGGTTGAGCAGTTCTTC.

This clonotype was counted a few times. The rearrangement uses TRBV7-6 and TRBJ1-6; TRBD1 agrees at 11 bases. The CDR3 extends over 16 amino acids. Trimming at V came to 5 bases and at J to 6 bases, leaving 6 bases not matched to a gene. The germline V gene encodes CDR1 SGHVS and CDR2 FNYEAQ. CDR3: CASSRGTGGGNSPLHF. In DNA form, the CDR3 reads TGTGCCAGCAGCCGTGGGACAGGGGGAGGTAATTCACCCCTCCACTTT.

This clonotype was seen more than once but under ten times. This sequence joins TRBV7-2 and TRBJ1-6; D possibly corresponds to TRBD1 (6 bases). The CDR3 runs 15 residues. Per the germline V gene, CDR1 is SGHTA and CDR2 is FQGNSA. V shed 5 bases and J shed 9 bases, with 17 bases lying between them. CDR3 in DNA: TGTGCCAGCAGCGTAGACAGGCTCTCGAGTTCACCCCTCCACTTT. Its translation: CASSVDRLSSSPLHF.

Ten or more counts support this clonotype. The rearrangement uses TRBV11-2 and TRBJ2-7; possibly TRBD1 for D (6 bases). Trimming pared 5 bases from V and 6 bases from J, leaving 14 bases between. The CDR3 consists of 13 residues. Germline assignment: CDR1 SGHAT and CDR2 FQNNGV. The CDR3 coding sequence is TGTGCCAGCAGCCCTCAACAGGGAATCGAGCAGTACGTC. As protein: CASSPQQGIEQYV.

The chain links TRBV6-6 to TRBJ2-5; D call uncertain. The CDR3 contains 15 residues. V shed 3 bases and J shed 2 bases, with 13 bases lying between them. From germline, CDR1 is MNHNY and CDR2 SVGAGI (reference sequence). This CDR3 reads CASSYFQTEQETQYF. The CDR3 DNA reads as TGTGCCAGCAGTTATTTCCAGACCGAGCAAGAGACCCAGTACTTC.

The table lists this clonotype with a few counts. The chain joins TRBV5-1 to TRBJ2-1; D possibly matches TRBD1 or TRBD2 (6 bases each). Germline loops: CDR1 SGHRS, CDR2 YFSETQ. V was pared by 7 bases and J by 8 bases, with 19 bases between. There are 14 residues in the CDR3. The CDR3 sequence is CASRPSVGGDEQFF. The DNA of the CDR3 is TGCGCCAGCCGACCTTCCGTGGGGGGCGATGAGCAGTTCTTC.

This clonotype was seen a few times. The chain uses TRBV5-1 and TRBJ1-1; D is unresolved. V was trimmed by 2 bases and J by 3 bases, leaving 11 bases between them. CDR1 is SGHRS and CDR2 is YFSETQ in the germline V gene. The CDR3 has 14 amino acids. The CDR3: CASSFGLSDTEAFF. The CDR3 region has the DNA TGCGCCAGCAGCTTTGGATTGTCGGACACTGAAGCTTTCTTT.

This clonotype ranks as large. This chain links TRBV12-3 or TRBV12-4 with TRBJ1-1; D call uncertain. V shed 7 bases and J shed 1 base, with 4 bases lying between them. This CDR3 is 11 amino acids long. CDR3 amino acids: CASKGNTEAFF. DNA of the CDR3: TGTGCCAGCAAGGGGAACACTGAAGCTTTCTTT.

The sample holds many counts of this clonotype. The rearrangement joins TRBV6-5 to TRBJ2-1, with a tentative D call TRBD1 (5 bases). This CDR3 region has 15 residues. Germline assignment: CDR1 MNHEY and CDR2 SVGAGI. V lost 2 bases and J 7 bases, leaving 15 bases between the germline ends. The CDR3 coding sequence is TGTGCCAGCAGTTACCGGACACGGAAACGGAATGAGCAGTTCTTC. Translation gives CASSYRTRKRNEQFF.

This clonotype occurred many times. The chain recombines TRBV6-5 with TRBJ2-7; 8 bases are shared with TRBD1. Germline lookup yields CDR1 MNHEY and CDR2 SVGAGI. The V segment lost 4 bases and the J segment 3 bases; nucleotides outside the gene matches: 5. CDR3 size: 14 residues. Written as DNA, the CDR3 is TGTGCCAGCAGTTCCTTGGACAGGGACTACGAGCAGTACTTC. Its translation is CASSSLDRDYEQYF.

This clonotype was detected many times. The chain joins TRBV9 to TRBJ2-3; no firm D call. The CDR3 runs to 15 residues. V dropped 1 base and J dropped 2 bases, with 11 bases sitting between them. Germline V CDR1 and CDR2: SGDLS, YYNGEE. For the CDR3, the DNA is TGTGCCAGCAGCGTATTCGAAGGACCCACAGATACGCAGTATTTT. It codes for CASSVFEGPTDTQYF.

This clonotype was counted many times. The rearrangement joins TRBV2 to TRBJ1-1, with D maybe TRBD1 (5 bases). The CDR3 consists of 13 residues. Trimming removed 1 base at V and 4 bases at J, with 7 bases between. From germline, CDR1 is SNHLY and CDR2 FYNNEI. The CDR3 is CASSEGGSTEAFF. CDR3 nucleotide sequence: TGTGCCAGCAGTGAAGGGGGGAGCACTGAAGCTTTCTTT.

At least ten counts were recorded for this clonotype. The gene calls are TRBV20-1 and TRBJ2-3; D might be TRBD2 (6 bases). Per the germline V gene, CDR1 is DFQATT and CDR2 is SNEGSKA (reference sequence). V shed 3 bases and J shed 0 bases, with 10 bases lying between them. The CDR3 is 14 amino acids. The CDR3 sequence: CSARVAASTDTQYF. CDR3 DNA: TGCAGTGCTAGGGTAGCGGCTAGCACAGATACGCAGTATTTT.